This TCR beta chain originates from a study of cytomegalovirus exposure and HLA in healthy donors (dated by TCRdb to about 2017). Broadly, across the study: An earlier analysis of roughly 610 of the donors reported 250 to 350 Gb of sequence data and 95 million to 120 million unique TCR beta sequences obtained from roughly 180 million T cells. A later genetic analysis took genome-wide SNP genotypes for about 55% of the 666 donors and used that subset as a discovery cohort. Class I and class II HLA loci were covered by the typing at four-digit resolution. Alongside the repertoire data, information on donor age, sex, ethnicity and CMV serostatus was compiled. A separate validation cohort of over 95 different subjects was used in addition to the roughly 670-subject first cohort. An earlier analysis of around 580 of the donors used high-throughput TCR beta sequencing to judge whether each TCR beta V gene segment behaved as functional or pseudogenic. To study patterns of TCR occurrence, a later analysis re-analyzed previously published TCR beta repertoires from hundreds of donors and added high-resolution HLA genotyping. Four to six DR-DQ haplotypes were handled as single units for association and clustering, since linkage in the cohort was strong. In the later analysis, no new phenotypic data were used to find candidate immune exposures; instead, reliance was placed on TCR beta sequences and their occurrence across donors. Across roughly 420 genotyped donors of the cohort, an average of roughly 250,000 unique TCR beta nucleotide sequences per donor were sequenced, and around 20% of those sequences were non-productive. The number of donors typed differed by locus, with about 629-630 for A, B, C, DRB1 and DQB1, roughly 520 for DQA1, 600 to 610 for DPA1, and some 440 for DPB1. Around 320 gigabases of sequencing data and approximately 84 million unique TCR sequences were included in an early release covering over 600 HLA-typed donors. Among the roughly 400 genotyped donors, around 81% belonged to the genetic ancestry cluster associated with self-reported Caucasian donors. To predict cytomegalovirus infection status, the study combined high-throughput TCR immunosequencing, statistical association of individual TCRs with disease status, and machine learning. All discovery cohort repertoires had been generated using a single sequencing platform. Using immunosequencing, the study profiled T cell repertoires from about 650 subjects and related those repertoires to cytomegalovirus serostatus. The study aimed to test whether cataloging public T cell receptors could reveal signatures of past pathogen exposure.

The cohort comprised around 690 healthy bone marrow donors. At the time of sampling, all cohort members were nominally healthy, though unrecorded immune exposures were likely present. The donor was CMV seronegative and was included in the group of a few hundred seronegative cohort members. A peripheral blood sample was collected from each donor, and TCR beta sequencing was performed on peripheral blood mononuclear cells. Genomic DNA was extracted from the blood cell samples with the Qiagen DNeasy Blood Extraction Kit. Here is what the overall study found, with its caveats: A later analysis associated 17,000 or so TCR beta sequences with specific HLA alleles at a false discovery rate of 0.05. Correlated functional status among segregating V segments might reflect linkage disequilibrium, but an unknown experimental factor could not be ruled out. Most CMV-associated TCR beta chains appeared to be HLA-restricted in a later analysis, and the HLA associations seemed to be driven largely by CMV exposure. The cohort was sequenced for TCR beta chains only, and without alpha or paired-chain data the features that could be detected were limited. In a later analysis, the rate of TCR association differed among HLA loci, with DRB1 alleles having the most associated TCRs and HLA-C alleles having the fewest. The classifier was reported to diagnose cytomegalovirus status with high specificity and sensitivity in both the original cohort and the validation cohort. A group of highly shared sequence variants was considered likely to be a technical artifact of the sequencing pipeline. It was suggested by the authors that the approach could potentially be generalized to other disease states and immunological phenotypes. Compared with equally common non-associated chains, HLA-associated TCR beta chains in a later analysis were more clonally expanded and had lower generation probabilities. According to a later genetic analysis, donors in an Asian-associated ancestry cluster had fewer N-insertions in productive TCRs than the approximately 700-donor mean. Three of the identified cytomegalovirus-associated TCR beta chains were confirmed in vitro to be specific for cytomegalovirus antigens. A further reported finding was that TCR beta sequences accurately predicted the HLA-A and HLA-B alleles for most subjects in the first cohort. A later genetic analysis associated a missense DCLRE1C variant with V-gene and J-gene trimming of TCR beta chains, and an independent cohort replicated the association. Roughly uniform sequencing depth across donors was assumed in presence/absence analyses, although this assumption may not hold. Because counts were too low, about 15 rarely observed V segments, including chromosome 9 orphons, were left out of the earlier analysis of 587 of the donors. Most TCR sequences were seen in very few donors, while some public TCRs were found in many individuals. An earlier analysis of approximately 500 of the donors showed that most TCR beta V segments appeared in productive rearrangements either about 87% or about 30% of the time, which broadly matched IMGT annotations. Assigning TCR associations to individual alleles was difficult when HLA alleles, especially DR and DQ, strongly co-occurred. Because HLA typing was unavailable for some donors at each locus, only the typed subset was used in association tests. Some IMGT-functional V segments, including TRBV6-2 and TRBV6-3, could not be told apart with the 87-base-pair reads, so those segments were excluded. In the study, about 150 TCR beta chains were listed as associated with cytomegalovirus. A later analysis reported that several top co-occurrence clusters appeared linked to parvovirus B19, influenza, CMV and Epstein-Barr virus. CMV serostatus was the only immune exposure information available for the cohort.

Receptor libraries were prepared by the immunoSEQ multiplex PCR assay. For the multiplex PCR, a mixture combining 60 forward primers for TCR Vbeta segments and 13 reverse primers for TCR Jbeta segments was used. A multiplex PCR assay on genomic DNA amplified the CDR3 region of rearranged TCR beta genes. The Illumina HiSeq System was used to sequence the amplified TCR beta libraries as 87-base-pair reads. Processing in the source paper ran as follows. In a later analysis, 77 million or so unique TCR beta chains were counted across the roughly 670 repertoires, and roughly 11 million of these chains were shared by at least two donors. A nearest-neighbor algorithm error-corrected the raw reads and collapsed the reads into unique sequences, merging closely related sequences to remove PCR and sequencing errors. Alignment of CDR3 sequences to IMGT reference sequences was used to assign V, D and J gene segments. For a sequence to be retained, a match of at least six nucleotides to both a V gene segment and a J gene segment was required. A rearrangement counted as productive if the CDR3 had no stop codons and remained in frame with V and J, and every other rearrangement counted as non-productive. Following IMGT convention, CDR3 was defined as the stretch from the second conserved V-encoded cysteine to the conserved J-encoded phenylalanine. The earlier analysis of roughly 590 of the donors excluded sequences that lacked an unambiguous match to a single V gene segment. An earlier analysis of several hundred of the donors classified V segments as functional when productive rearrangements were above 56.7% and as segregating when the standard deviation between donors was above 5%. A statistical classification framework was developed to diagnose cytomegalovirus status using the catalog of TCR beta chain sequences. V and J gene assignment, in a later analysis, came from comparing TCR nucleotide sequences with IMGT/GENE-DB human TR gene sequences. In a later analysis, CDR3 sequences and most-parsimonious VDJ recombination scenarios were assigned using the TCRdist pipeline. In a later analysis, each TCR beta chain was defined by its CDR3 amino acid sequence together with its V-gene family, and reads lacking a unique V-gene family were excluded. In a later analysis, 450 to 600 highly shared, low-generation-probability nucleotide sequences were removed to address suspected cross-contamination and a sequencing artifact. A later analysis calculated a clonal expansion index for each public chain from normalized within-repertoire ranks of inferred template counts. Generation probabilities in a later analysis came from a VDJ recombination model fitted to out-of-frame rearrangements, and those results were checked against IGoR. Hypergeometric tests were used in a later analysis to score TCR-TCR, TCR-HLA and TCR-CMV co-occurrence, with a repertoire-size bias correction applied to the TCR pairs. False discovery rates were estimated in a later analysis by permuting HLA or CMV assignments 20 times. A later analysis grouped co-occurring TCRs with DBSCAN, adding TCRdist sequence similarity when clustering within HLA-allele-positive subsets. Repertoires with fewer than 30,000 or more than 120,000 public chains, plus five repertoires with anomalous nucleotide sharing, were excluded from co-occurrence clustering. Not all clones reach the TCRdb copy of this immuneACCESS table, which keeps in-frame sequences only. Checked studies attribute under half of the gap to unresolved V genes and leave the rest unexplained. That table gives V, J and clone size, and the DNA gave D and trimming. The sample has tens of thousands of clones on record, approximately 80% of them singletons. Jointly, the top ten make up over 3% of the sample.

The CDR3 runs 14 residues from the cysteine to the phenylalanine. Only CDR3 DNA is held: 42 bases, read in frame from base 1. Between the V and J ends, shortened by 7 bases and 7 bases respectively, the junction contains 16 bases. CDR1 and CDR2, looked up from the germline V gene, are SGHAT and FQNNGV. Note on this clone: Its antigen is currently not known. Qualities for individual bases were not recorded, and no much larger clone is one base off.

Recombination joined TRBV11-2 with TRBJ2-2; the D region possibly corresponds to TRBD2 (5 bases align). The TCR comes from a man aged 50 to 59 in good health and CMV-seronegative. Sequencing was performed on PBMCs. The nucleotide sequence is TGTGCCAGCACGACGACTATCGTTATCGGGGAGCTGTTTTTT. Its protein product is CASTTTIVIGELFF.